This T cell receptor beta chain was found in a study of Ad26.COV2.S vaccination and SARS-CoV-2 variants. On the study more broadly: Dosing was one shot or two shots 56 days apart.

Treatment specified: 15 to 20 received Ad26.COV2.S at low or high dose, single or two shots; five or six received placebo; per-sample allocation not given. At day 63 after the first vaccine or placebo injection, samples were drawn. TCRdb's table, derived via immunoSEQ multiplex PCR, lists solely in-frame clones and lacks some. The profile shows 380,000 or so clones, 88% of them singletons. This receptor was identified in a person between 18 and 59 years old who received the Ad26.COV2.S COVID-19 vaccine or a placebo. The specimen was peripheral blood, collected in a trial of Ad26.COV2.S vaccine versus placebo.

CDR3 sequence reads: CASSQTGGLLYNEQFF. DNA of the CDR3: TGTGCCAGCAGTCAAACAGGGGGCCTTCTCTACAATGAGCAGTTCTTC. This chain connects TRBV27 to TRBJ2-1; TRBD1 matches 9 bases. The J segment lost 3 bases and the V segment lost 5 bases, leaving 8 bases of the junction unmatched. The CDR3 spans 16 residues. Germline V CDR1 and CDR2: MNHEY, SMNVEV (reference sequence).